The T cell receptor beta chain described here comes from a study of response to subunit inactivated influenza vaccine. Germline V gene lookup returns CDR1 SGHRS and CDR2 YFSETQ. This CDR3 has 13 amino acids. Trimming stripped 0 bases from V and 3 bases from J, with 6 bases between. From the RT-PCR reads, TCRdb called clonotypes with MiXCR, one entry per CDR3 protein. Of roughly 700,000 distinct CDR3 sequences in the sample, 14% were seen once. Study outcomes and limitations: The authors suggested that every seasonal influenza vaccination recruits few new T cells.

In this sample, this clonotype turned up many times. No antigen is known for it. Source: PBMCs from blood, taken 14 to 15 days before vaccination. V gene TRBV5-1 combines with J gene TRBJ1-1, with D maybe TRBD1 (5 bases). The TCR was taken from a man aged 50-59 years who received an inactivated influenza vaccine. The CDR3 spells CASSLVTDTEAFF. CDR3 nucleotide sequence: TGCGCCAGCAGCTTGGTGACAGACACTGAAGCTTTCTTT.